These 3 T cell receptor beta chains originate from one sample sequenced in a study of T cell repertoires in cytomegalovirus infection. TCRdb used MiXCR to reprocess the reads, holding one entry per CDR3 protein. This table has about 330,000 distinct CDR3 sequences, 8% to 10% appearing once. Sequenced: PBMCs. Source of these receptors: a human donor in good health (CMV status not recorded). Some clones in this sample may be carry-over from other donors' samples.

The V gene is TRBV5-1, the J gene TRBJ1-1; 8 nucleotides line up with TRBD1. The V gene end was trimmed by 3 bases and the J gene end by 6 bases; junction bases not matched to a gene: 4. CDR3 length: 13 residues. The V gene's germline CDR1 is SGHRS and CDR2 YFSETQ. The DNA of the CDR3 is TGCGCCAGCAGCTCAGGGGGCGAGGCTGAAGCTTTCTTT. Translating gives CASSSGGEAEAFF.

The V call is TRBV7-2, the J call TRBJ2-2; 11 bases are shared with TRBD2. The J segment lost 2 bases and the V segment lost 6 bases, leaving 5 bases of the junction unmatched. This CDR3 has 16 amino acids. CDR1 SGHTA and CDR2 FQGNSA come from the germline V gene. CDR3 loop: CASRRTSGPNTGELFF. CDR3 nucleotide sequence: TGTGCCAGCAGAAGGACTAGCGGGCCCAACACCGGGGAGCTGTTTTTT.

This clonotype was detected ten times or more. This chain joins TRBV7-8 and TRBJ2-3, with D maybe TRBD2 (5 bases). The CDR3 spans 15 residues. V lost 5 bases, J lost 0 bases, and 12 bases lay in between. Germline values: CDR1 SGHVS, CDR2 FQNEAQ. The CDR3 loop reads CASSTSGSSTDTQYF. In nucleotides, the CDR3 is TGTGCCAGCAGCACCAGCGGAAGTAGCACAGATACGCAGTATTTT.